A selection of T cell receptor beta chains follows, all from one sample in a study of shared clonotypes between healthy human individuals. Some clones are missing from TCRdb's copy, which holds only in-frame ones; the method was immunoSEQ multiplex PCR. The profile covers 2,500,000 or so clones, with approximately 90% appearing a single time and over 0.12% taken by the ten largest. The sample consisted of naive CD4+ T cells sorted from blood. These receptors were collected from a young man in good health. Each CDR3 is given without its conserved first and last residue. Each record gives: V gene, J gene, CDR3 protein.

>TRBV29-1|TRBJ2-1
SARTGLVNEQF
>TRBV10-3|TRBJ1-1
AISERGLNTEAF
>TRBV28|TRBJ2-3
ASSFWGLAGLTQY
>TRBV6-1|TRBJ1-2
ASSEAMGTAYGYT
>TRBV28|TRBJ1-2
ASSLPGNYGYT
>TRBV7-2|TRBJ1-4
ASSPSRVSINEKLF
>TRBV7-9|TRBJ1-2
ASSPQGANYGYT
>TRBV18|TRBJ1-4
ASSPGAINEKLF
>TRBV6-5|TRBJ2-1
ASSYDASSYNEQF
>TRBV29-1|TRBJ1-2
SVLTRTGLNYGYT
>TRBV6-5|TRBJ1-2
ASSYGTGGGPYGYT
>TRBV28|TRBJ1-4
ASMRGRNEKLF
>TRBV5-6|TRBJ2-3
ASSLALAGPTDTQY
>TRBV7-3|TRBJ2-2
ASSQQGPVTGELF
>TRBV6-5|TRBJ2-2
ASSQLHTGELF
>TRBV5-4|TRBJ2-7
ASSSGTGSSYEQY
>TRBV7-9|TRBJ2-5
ASSLEGTYPQETQY
>TRBV15|TRBJ1-5
ATQNSLGSNQPQH
>TRBV18|TRBJ2-2
ASSPRLAGVGARNTGELF
>TRBV11-2|TRBJ2-4
ASRTPAGGIQY
>TRBV6-5|TRBJ2-5
ASSTRETQY
>TRBV7-2|TRBJ2-4
ASSAGTENIQY
>TRBV11-2|TRBJ2-7
ATASRGSYEQY
>TRBV9|TRBJ2-2
ASSVATYTGELF
>TRBV18|TRBJ2-2
ASSPRTGYSTGELF
>TRBV5-1|TRBJ1-1
ASSWAMNTEAF
>TRBV7-2|TRBJ2-3
ASSSGVPRTDTQY
>TRBV7-2|TRBJ1-5
ASSRPNQPQH
>TRBV5-1|TRBJ2-1
ASSPDINEQF
>TRBV10-3|TRBJ2-7
AISQALDIHGYEQY
>TRBV6-6|TRBJ2-3
ASSYWGGEAADTQY
>TRBV7-2|TRBJ2-2
ASSLEPGFNTGELF
>TRBV18|TRBJ1-2
ASSPDRTSNYGYT
>TRBV5-6|TRBJ1-2
ASSLATANYGYT
>TRBV10-3|TRBJ2-6
AISATSGTNSGANVLT
>TRBV28|TRBJ2-7
ASSYPGGASYEQY